The T cell receptor (beta chain) under discussion was sequenced for a study of circulating CD8 cells and anti-PD-1 response in melanoma. The overall study: Treatment was intravenous nivolumab at 3 mg/kg every 2 weeks. Non-responders showed stable or progressive disease; responders showed complete or partial response.

The QIAseq Immune Repertoire TCR panel built the libraries from roughly 15 ng of total RNA. TCRdb re-called the reads through MiXCR, storing one row per CDR3 protein. The data contain approximately 370 distinct CDR3 sequences, 4.5% to 6% of them singletons. Findings of the study overall: Clonotype sharing was highest between DPOS and TIGIT subsets. PD-1 and DPOS subsets showed similar, higher clonality than DNEG.

V shed 2 bases and J shed 1 base, with 7 bases lying between them. CDR1 is KGHSH, CDR2 LQKENI, per germline. This CDR3 is 14 amino acids long. Live CD3+CD8+TCRalphabeta+ cells were sorted into four subsets by PD-1 and/or TIGIT. Sample share makes this clonotype medium-sized. The antigen remains undetermined. The material was CD8+ T cells from PBMCs, obtained at baseline or after one month of anti-PD-1 therapy (not recorded which). This TCR was recovered from a human donor with melanoma. The V call is TRBV18, the J call TRBJ2-3; a weak D match, TRBD2 (6 bases). CDR3 nucleotide sequence: TGTGCCAGCTCACCATGGGGGGGCACAGATACGCAGTATTTT. Translation gives CASSPWGGTDTQYF.